This TCR beta chain was profiled in a study of shared clonotypes between healthy human individuals. Trimming stripped 2 bases from V and 0 bases from J, with 4 bases between. The CDR3 consists of 14 residues. Germline-derived CDR1 and CDR2 are MNHEY and SVGAGI. Findings and limits, study-wide: An anticipated effect of sequencing depth on clonotype sharing among donors was recognized. Clonotype sharing across four donors was observed for 5% to 6.5% of naive CD4 clonotypes. Clonotypes which were not shared had lower generation probabilities than clonotypes that all four donors shared.

The naive CD8 fraction comprised CD45RO-negative cells positively selected for CCR7 and excluded terminally differentiated effector memory CD45RA+ cells. Comment on this clone: Its cognate antigen is unknown. Other nucleotide sequences from this sample produce the same CDR3.

Profiling relied on immunoSEQ multiplex PCR, and the TCRdb table lists in-frame clones only, not all of them. The data contain roughly 2.1 million clones, 85% to 95% of them seen just once; the ten biggest clones take up around 1.7%. This TCR was recovered from a man between 18 and 35 years old in good health. Some clones in this sample may be carry-over from other donors' samples. The chain links TRBV6-5 to TRBJ2-2; D not certain. Material for sequencing was naive CD8+ T cells from PBMCs. As DNA, the CDR3 is TGTGCCAGCAGTTACCGATCGAACACCGGGGAGCTGTTTTTT. Translating it yields CASSYRSNTGELFF.